This T cell receptor (beta chain) was found in a study of cytomegalovirus exposure and HLA in healthy donors. Study context: The 500 to 750 first-cohort repertoires and the 100 to 150 validation repertoires shared the same platform, a later analysis reported. Findings and limits, study-wide: The classifier reportedly diagnosed cytomegalovirus status with high specificity and sensitivity. The study labeled fewer than 200 TCR beta chains cytomegalovirus-associated.

The donors were members of the validation cohort comprising 120 subjects, separate from the approximately 700-subject first cohort. Germline assignment: CDR1 MNHNS and CDR2 SASEGT. The CDR3 consists of 14 residues. V lost 4 bases to trimming and J lost 3 bases; unmatched junction nucleotides: 4. TCRdb's copy holds only in-frame clones and misses some; the assay was immunoSEQ multiplex PCR. The table has just under 75,000 clones, around 94% seen once. On this clone: Its specificity is unknown.

What was sequenced was PBMCs. The clonotype originates from a woman aged 18 to 35 in good health and CMV-seropositive. The chain combines TRBV6-1 with TRBJ2-7, with 9 nucleotides matching TRBD2. The CDR3 DNA follows: TGTGCCAGCAGTGCCGGGACTAGCTTCTACGAGCAGTACTTC. Amino acid sequence: CASSAGTSFYEQYF.